This TCR beta chain derives from a study of identical twins. This clonotype has ten or more counts. Germline lookup yields CDR1 MNHEY and CDR2 SMNVEV (reference sequence). CDR3 size: 12 residues. Trimming stripped 10 bases from V and 0 bases from J, with 10 bases between. From the 5' RACE reads, TCRdb called clonotypes with MiXCR, one entry per CDR3 protein. The sample includes fewer than 250,000 distinct CDR3 sequences, approximately 6.8% of them seen just once. The data were also submitted as part of a second study, on yellow fever vaccine responses in identical twins.

The sample was CD8+ T cells sorted from blood. The TCR sequence derives from a woman aged 18 to 35 in good health. The rearrangement uses TRBV27 and TRBJ2-7, with D tentatively TRBD1 (6 bases). The chain's CDR3 is CATGQSSYEQYF. CDR3 coding DNA: TGTGCCACCGGACAGAGCTCCTACGAGCAGTACTTC.